One and the same sample provided the 2 T cell receptor beta chains below, sequenced in a study of shared T cell receptors in the human thymus. Sequencing was performed with immunoSEQ multiplex PCR; in TCRdb, only in-frame clones are kept and a portion is missing. There are hundreds of thousands of clones in the sample; 87% occur only once, and roughly 0.0089% lies in the top ten. The same data also contributed to another study, on human thymus T cells.

Sequenced sample: thymocytes. All receptors derive from a boy under two years old with a congenital heart defect.

The chain is built from TRBV5-6 and TRBJ2-1, with 11 bases identical to TRBD2. This CDR3 region has 16 residues. With V trimmed by 6 bases and J by 4 bases, 9 bases remained unmatched. Per the germline V gene, CDR1 is SGHDT and CDR2 is YYEEEE. The CDR3 here is CASTGGSGREYNEQFF. CDR3 DNA sequence: TGTGCCAGCACGGGAGGTAGCGGGAGGGAATACAATGAGCAGTTCTTC.

The chain joins TRBV5-5 to TRBJ1-5; D unclear. V lost 0 bases and J 0 bases, leaving 13 bases between the germline ends. Germline assignment: CDR1 SGHKS and CDR2 YYEKEE (reference sequence). This CDR3 has 17 residues. This CDR3 reads CASSLGLTLFSNQPQHF. The CDR3 bases are TGTGCCAGCAGCTTGGGTCTGACACTCTTTAGCAATCAGCCCCAGCATTTT. Full variable domain (rest looked up from reference TRBV5-5 and TRBJ1-5): DAGVTQSPTHLIKTRGQQVTLRCSPISGHKSVSWYQQVLGQGPQFIFQYYEKEERGRGNFPDRFSARQFPNYSSELNVNALLLGDSALYLCASSLGLTLFSNQPQHFGDGTRLSIL.